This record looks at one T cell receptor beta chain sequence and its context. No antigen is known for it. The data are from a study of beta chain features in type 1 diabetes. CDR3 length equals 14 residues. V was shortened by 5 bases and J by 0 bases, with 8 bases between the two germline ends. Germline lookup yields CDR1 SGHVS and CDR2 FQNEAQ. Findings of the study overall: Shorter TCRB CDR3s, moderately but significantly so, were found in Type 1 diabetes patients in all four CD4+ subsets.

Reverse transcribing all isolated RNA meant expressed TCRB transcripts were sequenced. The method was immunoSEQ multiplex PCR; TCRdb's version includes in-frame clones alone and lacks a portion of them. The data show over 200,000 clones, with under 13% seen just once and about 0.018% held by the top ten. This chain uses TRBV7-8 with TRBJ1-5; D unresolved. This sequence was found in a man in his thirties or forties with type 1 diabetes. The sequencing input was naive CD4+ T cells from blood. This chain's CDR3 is CASSGLASNQPQHF. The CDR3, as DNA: TGTGCCAGCAGCGGGCTGGCTAGCAATCAGCCCCAGCATTTT.